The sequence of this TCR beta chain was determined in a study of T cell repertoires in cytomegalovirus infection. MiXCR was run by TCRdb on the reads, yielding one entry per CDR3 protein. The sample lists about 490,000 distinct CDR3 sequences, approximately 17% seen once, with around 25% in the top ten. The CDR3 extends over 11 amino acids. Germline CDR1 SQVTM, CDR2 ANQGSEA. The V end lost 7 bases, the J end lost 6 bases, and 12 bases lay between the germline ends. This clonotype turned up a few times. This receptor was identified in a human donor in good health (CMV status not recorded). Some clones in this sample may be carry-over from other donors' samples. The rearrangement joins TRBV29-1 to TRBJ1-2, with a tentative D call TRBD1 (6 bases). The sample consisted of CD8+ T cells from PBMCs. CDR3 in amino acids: CSGWTADGYTF. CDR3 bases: TGCAGCGGCTGGACAGCGGATGGCTACACCTTC.